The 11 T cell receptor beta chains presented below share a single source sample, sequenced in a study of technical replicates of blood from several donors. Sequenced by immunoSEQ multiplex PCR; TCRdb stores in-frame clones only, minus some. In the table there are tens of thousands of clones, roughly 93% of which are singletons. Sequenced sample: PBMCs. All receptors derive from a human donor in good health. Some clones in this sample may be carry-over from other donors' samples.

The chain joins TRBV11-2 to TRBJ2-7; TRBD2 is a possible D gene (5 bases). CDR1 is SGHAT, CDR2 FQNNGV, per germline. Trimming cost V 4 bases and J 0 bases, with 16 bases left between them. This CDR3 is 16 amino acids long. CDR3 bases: TGTGCCAGCAGCTCCCCTTCGGGCGGGTTCTCCTACGAGCAGTACTTC. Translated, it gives CASSSPSGGFSYEQYF.

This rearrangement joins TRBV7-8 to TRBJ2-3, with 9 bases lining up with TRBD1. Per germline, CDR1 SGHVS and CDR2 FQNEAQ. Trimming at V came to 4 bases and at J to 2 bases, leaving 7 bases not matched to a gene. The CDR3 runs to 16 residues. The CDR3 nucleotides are TGTGCCAGCAGCTCCCGGACAGGGGACCTCACAGATACGCAGTATTTT. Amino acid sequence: CASSSRTGDLTDTQYF.

This CDR3 is CASSPRQGMNTEAFF. The CDR3 DNA follows: TGCGCCAGCAGCCCAAGACAGGGGATGAACACTGAAGCTTTCTTT. This chain links TRBV4-3 with TRBJ1-1; TRBD1 agrees at 8 bases. CDR3 length equals 15 residues. J lost 0 bases, V lost 4 bases, and 4 bases had no gene match. Germline-derived CDR1 and CDR2 are LGHNA and YSLEER.

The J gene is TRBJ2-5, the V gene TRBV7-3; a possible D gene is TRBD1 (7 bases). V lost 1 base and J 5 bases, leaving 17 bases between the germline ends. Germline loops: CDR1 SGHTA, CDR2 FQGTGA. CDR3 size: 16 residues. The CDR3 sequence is CASSLRARSGGETQYF. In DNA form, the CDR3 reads TGTGCCAGCAGCTTAAGGGCCCGGTCAGGGGGGGAGACCCAGTACTTC. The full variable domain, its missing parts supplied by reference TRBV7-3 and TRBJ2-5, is GAGVSQTPSNKVTEKGKYVELRCDPISGHTALYWYRQSLGQGPEFLIYFQGTGAADDSGLPNDRFFAVRPEGSVSTLKIQRTERGDSAVYLCASSLRARSGGETQYFGPGTRLLVL.

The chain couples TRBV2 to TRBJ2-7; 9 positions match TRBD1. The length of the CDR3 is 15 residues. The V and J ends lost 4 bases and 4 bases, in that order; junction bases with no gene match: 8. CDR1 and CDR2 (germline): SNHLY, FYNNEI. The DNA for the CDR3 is TGTGCCAGCAGTGCAGAACGACAGGGGGGATACGAGCAGTACTTC. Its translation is CASSAERQGGYEQYF.

For the CDR3, the DNA is TGTGCCAGCAAGGGAGGGCTTAATGAAAAACTGTTTTTT. Its protein product is CASKGGLNEKLFF. The rearrangement joins TRBV5-4 to TRBJ1-4; D call uncertain. Trimming stripped 6 bases from V and 4 bases from J, with 10 bases between. This CDR3 has 13 residues. CDR1 and CDR2 from the germline V gene are SGHNT and YYREEE (reference sequence).

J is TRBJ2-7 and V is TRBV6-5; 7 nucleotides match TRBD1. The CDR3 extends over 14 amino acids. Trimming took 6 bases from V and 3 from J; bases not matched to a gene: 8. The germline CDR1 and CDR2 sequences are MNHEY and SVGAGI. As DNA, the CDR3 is TGTGCCAGCAGCCCTGGGACAGCCGACTACGAGCAGTACTTC. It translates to CASSPGTADYEQYF.

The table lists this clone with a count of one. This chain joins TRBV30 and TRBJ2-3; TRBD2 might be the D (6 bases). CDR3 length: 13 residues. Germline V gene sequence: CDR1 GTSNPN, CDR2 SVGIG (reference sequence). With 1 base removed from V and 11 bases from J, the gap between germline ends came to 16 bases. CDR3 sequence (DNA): TGTGCCTGGAGTGAGGACGGGAGTAACTGGCAGTATTTT. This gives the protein CAWSEDGSNWQYF. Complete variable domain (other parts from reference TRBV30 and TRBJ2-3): SQTIHQWPATLVQPVGSPLSLECTVEGTSNPNLYWYRQAAGRGLQLLFYSVGIGQISSEVPQNLSASRPQDRQFILSSKKLLLSDSGFYLCAWSEDGSNWQYFGPGTRLTVL.

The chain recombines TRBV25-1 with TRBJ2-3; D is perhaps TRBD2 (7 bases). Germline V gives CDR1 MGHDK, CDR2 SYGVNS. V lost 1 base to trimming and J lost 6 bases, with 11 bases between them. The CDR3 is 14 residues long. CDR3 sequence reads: CASSEWEGGDTQYF. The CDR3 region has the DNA TGTGCCAGCAGTGAATGGGAGGGGGGGGATACGCAGTATTTT.

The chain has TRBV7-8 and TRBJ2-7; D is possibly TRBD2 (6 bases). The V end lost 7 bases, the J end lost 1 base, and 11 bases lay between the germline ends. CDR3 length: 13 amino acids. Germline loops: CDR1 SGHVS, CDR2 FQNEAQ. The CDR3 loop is CASTATRSYEQYF. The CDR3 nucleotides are TGTGCCAGCACCGCGACTAGGTCCTACGAGCAGTACTTC. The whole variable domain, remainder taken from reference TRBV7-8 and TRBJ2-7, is GAGVSQSPRYKVAKRGQDVALRCDPISGHVSLFWYQQALGQGPEFLTYFQNEAQLDKSGLPSDRFFAERPEGSVSTLKIQRTQQEDSAVYLCASTATRSYEQYFGPGTRLTVT.

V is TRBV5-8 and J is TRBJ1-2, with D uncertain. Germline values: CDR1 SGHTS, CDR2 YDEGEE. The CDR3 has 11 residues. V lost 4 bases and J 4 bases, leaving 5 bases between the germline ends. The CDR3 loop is CASSSGYGYTF. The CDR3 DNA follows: TGTGCCAGCAGCAGCGGCTATGGCTACACCTTC.